This T cell receptor beta chain is from a study of CD8 T cells in Susac syndrome. Random hexamers served to reverse transcribe roughly 0.45 to 1 ug RNA. TCRdb independently ran MiXCR on the immunoSEQ multiplex PCR reads; one entry per CDR3 protein. Of approximately 190,000 distinct CDR3 sequences listed, roughly 96% are singletons. CDR1 SGHRS and CDR2 YFSETQ come from the germline V gene. This CDR3 is 14 amino acids long. The V end was cut by 0 bases, the J end by 4 bases, with 10 bases between. This TCR was recovered from a human donor with multiple sclerosis. V gene TRBV5-1 combines with J gene TRBJ2-5, with D possibly being TRBD2 (7 bases). The sample was CD4+ T cells from PBMCs. CDR3 in DNA: TGCGCCAGCAGCTTGGTTAGGGGGGGAGAGACCCAGTACTTC. It codes for CASSLVRGGETQYF.